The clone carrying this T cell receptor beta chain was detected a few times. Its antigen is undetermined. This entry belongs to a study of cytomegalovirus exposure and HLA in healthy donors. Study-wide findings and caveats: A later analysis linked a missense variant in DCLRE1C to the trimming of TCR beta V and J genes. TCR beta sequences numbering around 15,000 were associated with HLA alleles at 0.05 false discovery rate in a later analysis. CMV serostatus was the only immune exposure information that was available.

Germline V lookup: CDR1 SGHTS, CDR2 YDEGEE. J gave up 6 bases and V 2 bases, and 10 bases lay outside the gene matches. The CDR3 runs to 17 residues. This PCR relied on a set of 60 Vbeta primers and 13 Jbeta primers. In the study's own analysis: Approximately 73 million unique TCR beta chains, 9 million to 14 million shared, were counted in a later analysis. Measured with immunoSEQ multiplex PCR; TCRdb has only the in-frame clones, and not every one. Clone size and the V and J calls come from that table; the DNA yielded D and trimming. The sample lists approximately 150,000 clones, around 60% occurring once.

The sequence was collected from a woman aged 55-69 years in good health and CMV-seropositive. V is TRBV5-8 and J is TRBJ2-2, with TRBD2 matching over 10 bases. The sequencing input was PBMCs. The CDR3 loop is CASSLAGGPLWAGELFF. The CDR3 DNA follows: TGTGCCAGCAGCTTAGCGGGAGGGCCCTTGTGGGCCGGGGAGCTGTTTTTT.